The 18 T cell receptor beta chains listed next were all sequenced from one sample in a study of T cell responses to AZD1222 COVID-19 vaccine. The protocol was immunoSEQ multiplex PCR, while the TCRdb copy is restricted to in-frame clones and leaves out a portion. Of some 75,000 clones in the sample, about 88% were seen once. The sample consisted of peripheral blood, taken on day 0 of AZD1222 vaccination. The receptors were gathered from an adult in good health.

J is TRBJ2-1 and V is TRBV21-1. TRBV21-1 is designated a pseudogene. This CDR3 region has 14 residues. The CDR3 is CASSKALRGGEQFF. CDR3 coding DNA: TGTGCCAGCAGCAAAGCCCTCAGGGGAGGCGAGCAGTTCTTC.

About this clone: Germline is not matched at one junction end, which may reflect a read error. The V gene is TRBV6-1, the J gene TRBJ2-7; 7 nucleotides agree with TRBD2. Germline V CDR1 and CDR2: MNHNS, SASEGT. CDR3 length equals 14 residues. CDR3 loop: CASSEGAGTNEQYF. Written as DNA, the CDR3 is TGTGCCAGCAGCGAAGGGGCAGGGACTAACGAGCAGTACTTC.

This CDR3 is CASSLVGAGASIKQGTQYF. DNA for the CDR3: TGTGCCAGCAGCTTAGTCGGGGCGGGGGCCTCTATAAAGCAGGGTACGCAGTATTTT. The chain recombines TRBV11-3 with TRBJ2-3; TRBD2 might be the D (7 bases). Germline V gene data show CDR1 as SGHNT and CDR2 as YENEEA. The CDR3 runs to 19 residues. The V gene lost 1 base and the J gene lost 8 bases, with 28 bases spanning the gap. Together with reference TRBV11-3 and TRBJ2-3, the CDR3 gives the full variable domain: EAGVVQSPRYKIIEKKQPVAFWCNPISGHNTLYWYLQNLGQGPELLIRYENEEAVDDSQLPKDRFSAERLKGVDSTLKIQPAELGDSAVYLCASSLVGAGASIKQGTQYFGPGTRLTVL.

V gene TRBV19 combines with J gene TRBJ1-2; TRBD1 aligns across 9 bases. The germline CDR1 and CDR2 sequences are LNHDA and SQIVND (reference sequence). The CDR3 length is 14 residues. Losses at the gene ends were 8 bases for V and 8 bases for J; bases not matched to a gene: 12. The DNA of the CDR3 is TGTGCCAGTTCCACAGGGGGCTCCTTTCAAGGCTACACCTTC. Translation gives CASSTGGSFQGYTF.

This clone was detected a few times. The J gene is TRBJ2-7, the V gene TRBV5-1, with D possibly being TRBD1 or TRBD2 (5 bases each). CDR3 size: 16 residues. Germline-derived CDR1 and CDR2 are SGHRS and YFSETQ. Trimming cost V 0 bases and J 3 bases, with 16 bases left between them. This CDR3 is CASSLEWGRLHYEQYF. Here the CDR3 DNA reads TGCGCCAGCAGCTTGGAGTGGGGACGGCTACACTACGAGCAGTACTTC.

The chain links TRBV5-1 to TRBJ2-7, with D possibly being TRBD2 (6 bases). CDR3 size: 14 residues. The germline V and J ends were trimmed by 7 bases and 2 bases, with 16 bases remaining between them. Germline-derived CDR1 and CDR2 are SGHRS and YFSETQ. The CDR3 region has the DNA TGCGCCAGCTCACGTTCGGGGGACGCCTACGAGCAGTACTTC. It yields the protein CASSRSGDAYEQYF.

This chain uses TRBV5-4 with TRBJ2-7; D perhaps matches TRBD2 (5 bases). Germline V CDR1 and CDR2: SGHNT, YYREEE (reference sequence). The CDR3 sequence is 14 residues long. Trimming shortened V by 0 bases and J by 2 bases, and 9 bases separated the two germline ends. The CDR3 loop is CASSLDYGAYEQYF. As DNA, the CDR3 is TGTGCCAGCAGCTTGGACTACGGGGCCTACGAGCAGTACTTC.

The chain is built from TRBV5-1 and TRBJ2-2; 8 bases map to TRBD2. V shed 4 bases, J shed 2 bases, and the junction held 10 bases outside the gene matches. Germline CDR1 is SGHRS and CDR2 is YFSETQ. The CDR3 covers 17 residues. Here the CDR3 DNA reads TGCGCCAGCAGCCAACGGAGCGGGAGTCTAAACACCGGGGAGCTGTTTTTT. Protein: CASSQRSGSLNTGELFF.

This clone was seen just once. CDR3 region: CASSLLGLYQETQYF. CDR3 DNA sequence: TGTGCCAGCAGCTTACTAGGGCTCTACCAAGAGACCCAGTACTTC. The J gene is TRBJ2-5, the V gene TRBV7-9; D is uncertain. Deletions cut 2 bases from V and 0 bases from J, with 10 bases between. The germline gives CDR1 SEHNR, CDR2 FQNEAQ (reference sequence). This CDR3 region has 15 residues. The whole variable domain, filled in from reference TRBV7-9 and TRBJ2-5, reads DTGVSQNPRHKITKRGQNVTFRCDPISEHNRLYWYRQTLGQGPEFLTYFQNEAQLEKSRLLSDRFSAERPKGSFSTLEIQRTEQGDSAMYLCASSLLGLYQETQYFGPGTRLLVL.

The V and J genes are TRBV19 and TRBJ1-3, with D uncertain. Germline V gene data show CDR1 as LNHDA and CDR2 as SQIVND (reference sequence). The CDR3 is made up of 15 amino acids. Trimming removed 3 bases from V and 1 base from J, with 10 bases in between. In DNA, the CDR3 is TGTGCCAGTAGTATCGATGACCGTTCTGGAAACACCATATATTTT. Translated, it gives CASSIDDRSGNTIYF.

The CDR3 DNA sequence: TGTGCCAGCAGCCATTCCGGGACAGGGAATACCTACGAGCAGTACGTC. Translating gives CASSHSGTGNTYEQYV. The chain uses TRBV21-1 and TRBJ2-7; the DNA was not compared with TRBD1, the D call given in the table. TRBV21-1 is a known pseudogene. The CDR3 spans 16 residues.

V usage is TRBV7-8 and J usage is TRBJ1-5; weak D call: TRBD1 (5 bases). Germline V gene sequence: CDR1 SGHVS, CDR2 FQNEAQ. V lost 5 bases and J lost 6, with 17 bases in between. CDR3 length: 15 residues. In DNA form, the CDR3 reads TGTGCCAGCAGCCAAACTTACGGGGCAAGTCAGCCCCAGCATTTT. Its translation is CASSQTYGASQPQHF.

The V and J genes are TRBV28 and TRBJ2-7, with 9 bases aligning to TRBD2. The length of the CDR3 is 14 residues. The germline CDR1 and CDR2 sequences are MDHEN and SYDVKM. Losses at the gene ends were 3 bases for V and 0 bases for J; bases not matched to a gene: 0. The CDR3 DNA reads TGTGCCAGCAGTTTTAGCGGGAGCTCCTACGAGCAGTACTTC. Its protein is CASSFSGSSYEQYF. Combining the CDR3 with reference TRBV28 and TRBJ2-7 gives the whole variable domain DVKVTQSSRYLVKRTGEKVFLECVQDMDHENMFWYRQDPGLGLRLIYFSYDVKMKEKGDIPEGYSVSREKKERFSLILESASTNQTSMYLCASSFSGSSYEQYFGPGTRLTVT.

The chain recombines TRBV11-3 with TRBJ2-7, with 12 bases matching TRBD2. The J segment lost 5 bases and the V segment lost 5 bases, leaving 10 bases of the junction unmatched. There are 16 residues in the CDR3. Germline-derived CDR1 and CDR2 are SGHNT and YENEEA. The CDR3 nucleotides are TGTGCCAGCAGCCATGGGCTAGCGGGAGGGCTAGACGAGCAGTACTTC. It encodes CASSHGLAGGLDEQYF.

A word on this clone: This CDR3 is also generated by other DNA sequences in the sample. The V gene is TRBV7-9, the J gene TRBJ2-3, with a possible D match to TRBD2 (6 bases). Per germline, CDR1 SEHNR and CDR2 FQNEAQ (reference sequence). Trimming removed 5 bases at V and 2 bases at J, with 11 bases between. The CDR3 extends over 14 amino acids. CDR3 protein: CASSRSGNTDTQYF. The CDR3 DNA reads as TGTGCCAGCAGCCGTAGCGGAAACACAGATACGCAGTATTTT.

In its sample, this clone was seen once. The gene calls are TRBV4-1 and TRBJ1-3; weak D call: TRBD1 (5 bases). Trimming cost V 4 bases and J 3 bases, with 16 bases left between them. CDR3 length: 16 amino acids. From germline, CDR1 is MGHRA and CDR2 YSYEKL. DNA of the CDR3: TGCGCCAGCAGCCCTATTTTGGGGCAAGGTGGAAACACCATATATTTT. Protein product: CASSPILGQGGNTIYF.

The chain joins TRBV2 to TRBJ2-7, with 7 bases that match TRBD2. CDR1 is SNHLY, CDR2 FYNNEI, per germline. There are 13 residues in the CDR3. The ends lost 9 bases at V and 6 bases at J; junction bases unmatched: 11. The CDR3 reads CASLLGGESEQYF. In nucleotides, the CDR3 is TGTGCCAGTCTCCTGGGGGGGGAGAGCGAGCAGTACTTC.

This clone was seen only a few times. This chain joins TRBV28 and TRBJ2-1; 12 bases are a match to TRBD2. In germline, CDR1 is MDHEN, CDR2 SYDVKM. CDR3 length: 14 residues. The V and J ends lost 6 bases and 3 bases, in that order; junction bases with no gene match: 0. The CDR3 coding sequence is TGTGCCAGCAGGACTAGCGGGAGCTACAATGAGCAGTTCTTC. This translates into CASRTSGSYNEQFF.